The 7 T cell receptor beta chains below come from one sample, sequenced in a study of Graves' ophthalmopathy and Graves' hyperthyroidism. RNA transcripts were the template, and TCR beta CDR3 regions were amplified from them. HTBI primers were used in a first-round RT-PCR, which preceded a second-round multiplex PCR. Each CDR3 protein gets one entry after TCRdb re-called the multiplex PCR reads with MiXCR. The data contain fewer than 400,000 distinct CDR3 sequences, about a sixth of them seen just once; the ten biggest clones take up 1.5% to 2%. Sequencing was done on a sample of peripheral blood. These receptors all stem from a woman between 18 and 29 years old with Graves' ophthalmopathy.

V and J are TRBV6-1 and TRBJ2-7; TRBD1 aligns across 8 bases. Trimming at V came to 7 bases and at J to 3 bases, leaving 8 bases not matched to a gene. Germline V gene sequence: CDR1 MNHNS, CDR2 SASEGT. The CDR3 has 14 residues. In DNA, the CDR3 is TGTGCCAGCATTCCCAGGACAGGGCTCTACGAGCAGTACTTC. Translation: CASIPRTGLYEQYF.

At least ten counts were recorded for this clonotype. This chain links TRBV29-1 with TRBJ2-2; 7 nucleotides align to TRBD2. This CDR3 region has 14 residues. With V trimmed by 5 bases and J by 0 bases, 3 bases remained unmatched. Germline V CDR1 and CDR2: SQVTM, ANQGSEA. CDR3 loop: CSVWGGPNTGELFF. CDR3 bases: TGCAGCGTTTGGGGGGGACCGAACACCGGGGAGCTGTTTTTT.

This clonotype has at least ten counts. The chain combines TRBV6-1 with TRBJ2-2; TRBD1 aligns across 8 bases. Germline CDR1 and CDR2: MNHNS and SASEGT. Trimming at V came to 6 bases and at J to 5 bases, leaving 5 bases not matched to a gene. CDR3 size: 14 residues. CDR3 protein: CASRRDRSTGELFF. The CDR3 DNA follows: TGTGCCAGCAGGAGGGACAGGTCTACCGGGGAGCTGTTTTTT.

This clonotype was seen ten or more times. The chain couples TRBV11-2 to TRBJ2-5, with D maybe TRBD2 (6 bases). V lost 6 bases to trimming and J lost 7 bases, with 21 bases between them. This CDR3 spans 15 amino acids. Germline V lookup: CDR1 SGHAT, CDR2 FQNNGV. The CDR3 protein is CASRSPRGTEGTQYF. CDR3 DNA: TGTGCCAGCAGATCTCCCCGGGGGACTGAAGGGACCCAGTACTTC.

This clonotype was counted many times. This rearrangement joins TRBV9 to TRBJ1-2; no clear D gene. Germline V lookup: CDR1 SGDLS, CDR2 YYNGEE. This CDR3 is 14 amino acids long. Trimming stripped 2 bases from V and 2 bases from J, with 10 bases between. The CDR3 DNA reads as TGTGCCAGCAGCGTGGAGGCAGCGAACTATGGCTACACCTTC. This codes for CASSVEAANYGYTF.

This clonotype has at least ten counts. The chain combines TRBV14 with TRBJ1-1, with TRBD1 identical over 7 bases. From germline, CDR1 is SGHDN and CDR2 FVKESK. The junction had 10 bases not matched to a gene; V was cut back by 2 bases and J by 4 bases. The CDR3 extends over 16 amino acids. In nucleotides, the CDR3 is TGTGCCAGCAGCCAACGACAGGGCAGGATGGGCACTGAAGCTTTCTTT. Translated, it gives CASSQRQGRMGTEAFF.

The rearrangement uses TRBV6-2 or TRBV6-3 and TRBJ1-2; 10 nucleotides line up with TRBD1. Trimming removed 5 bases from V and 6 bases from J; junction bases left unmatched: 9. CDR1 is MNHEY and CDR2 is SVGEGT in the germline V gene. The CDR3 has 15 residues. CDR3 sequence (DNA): TGTGCCAGCAGTCATCTGACAGGGGGCAGGAATGGCTACACCTTC. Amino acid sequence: CASSHLTGGRNGYTF.